This TCR beta chain came from a study of shared clonotypes between healthy human individuals. Looked up from germline, CDR1 is SGHAT and CDR2 is FQNNGV. CDR3 size: 13 residues. J was trimmed by 4 bases and V by 6 bases; bases with no gene match: 4. Genomic DNA of every subset was divided equally among multiple immunoSEQ plates. Unsorted PBMC DNA was sequenced on ten immunoSEQ deep assay plates. The protocol was immunoSEQ multiplex PCR, while the TCRdb copy is restricted to in-frame clones and leaves out a portion. The table lists 450,000 or so clones, approximately 80% of them singletons. Roughly 84 million PBMCs served as the genomic DNA source for unsorted samples.

The TCR sequence derives from a middle-aged woman in good health. Some clones in this sample may be carry-over from other donors' samples. Specimen: PBMCs. The chain is built from TRBV11-2 and TRBJ2-3; 7 bases map to TRBD1. CDR3 residues: CASRGQGADTQYF. CDR3 bases: TGTGCCAGCAGGGGGCAGGGGGCAGATACGCAGTATTTT.